This entry describes one T cell receptor beta chain. The antigen remains unidentified. The CDR3 spans 14 residues. With 4 bases removed from V and 0 bases from J, the gap between germline ends came to 11 bases. Germline V gives CDR1 SGHTS, CDR2 YDEGEE. The data stem from a study of T cell responses to AZD1222 COVID-19 vaccine. General study results and limits: After two AZD1222 doses, spike-specific TCR breadth and depth rose versus day 0. Spike was spanned by vaccine-associated CD4 TCRs, which were dominant at 160-218 and 743-854. The repertoires were collected only after the peak T cell response.

Libraries were prepared by immunoSEQ multiplex PCR; TCRdb keeps only in-frame clonotypes and omits some of them. The data show more than 90,000 clones, 88% seen once. Here the sequenced sample was peripheral blood, taken 28 days after the second AZD1222 dose. The chain employs TRBV5-8 and TRBJ2-7; perhaps D is TRBD1 or TRBD2 (5 bases each). The receptor comes from an adult who received the AZD1222 COVID-19 vaccine. The DNA for the CDR3 is TGTGCCAGCAGCCTGAGGGGAGTCTCCTACGAGCAGTACTTC. Translated, it gives CASSLRGVSYEQYF.